The source of this T cell receptor beta chain is a study of spatial heterogeneity in lung cancer. Study context: Mean representation of each unique TCR and UMI combination in the raw reads exceeded nine occurrences.

This sample's time point: sample taken at primary tumor resection. Whole RNA was taken from tumor, nontumor lung or frozen PBMC; it was then sequenced unsorted. V was clipped by 5 bases and J by 6 bases, with 22 bases between them. Germline loops: CDR1 DFQATT, CDR2 SNEGSKA (reference sequence). The CDR3 consists of 15 residues. TCRdb re-called the 5' RACE reads through MiXCR, storing one row per CDR3 protein. The sample comprises tens of thousands of distinct CDR3 sequences, around 12% of which are singletons, and 35% to 50% rests with the top ten. The receptor's source is a male donor with early-stage non-small cell lung cancer. The J gene is TRBJ1-2, the V gene TRBV20-1, with a possible D match to TRBD1 (6 bases). The sample was PBMCs, taken at surgery. The CDR3 here is CSALFPGQVKDGYTF. CDR3 DNA sequence: TGCAGTGCTTTATTCCCGGGACAAGTGAAGGATGGCTACACCTTC.